A selection of T cell receptor beta chains follows, all from one sample in a study of T cell changes during pregnancy in multiple sclerosis. The data were produced by immunoSEQ multiplex PCR, yet TCRdb's version contains in-frame clones alone and is incomplete. The top ten clones hold approximately 1.8% of a sample with more than 55,000 clones, roughly 90% of them seen once. This specimen consisted of peripheral blood, obtained after pregnancy. The receptors come from a female donor with multiple sclerosis, enrolled in a pregnancy study. Each CDR3 is given with its conserved first and last residue. Fields, in order: V gene, clone size, D gene, J gene, CDR3 protein, CDR3 DNA. A D gene is named only where the DNA matches it firmly. Rows may omit the clone size; those that give it use once, few, many or a size class.

V: TRBV6-6; size: -; D: TRBD1; J: TRBJ1-1; CDR3: CASSWDRTGTEAFF; DNA: TGTGCCAGCAGTTGGGACAGGACCGGCACTGAAGCTTTCTTT
V: TRBV30; size: once; D: -; J: TRBJ1-5; CDR3: CAWAGGSQPQHF; DNA: TGTGCCTGGGCCGGAGGGTCTCAGCCCCAGCATTTT
V: TRBV5-8; size: -; D: -; J: TRBJ2-5; CDR3: CASSFSYEETQYF; DNA: TGTGCCAGCAGTTTTAGTTACGAGGAGACCCAGTACTTC
V: TRBV19; size: -; D: TRBD1; J: TRBJ1-1; CDR3: CASKGQGLYMNTEAFF; DNA: TGTGCCAGTAAGGGACAGGGACTCTACATGAACACTGAAGCTTTCTTT
V: TRBV18; size: -; D: -; J: TRBJ1-1; CDR3: CASSQIEGVTEAFF; DNA: TGTGCCAGCTCACAGATCGAGGGCGTCACTGAAGCTTTCTTT
V: TRBV9; size: -; D: -; J: TRBJ1-2; CDR3: CASSIGQQYNYGYTF; DNA: TGTGCCAGCAGCATTGGACAGCAATACAACTATGGCTACACCTTC
V: TRBV4-1; size: -; D: TRBD2; J: TRBJ2-1; CDR3: CASSQGGGGNYEQFF; DNA: TGCGCCAGCAGCCAAGGCGGCGGGGGGAATTATGAGCAGTTCTTC
V: TRBV28; size: -; D: -; J: TRBJ2-3; CDR3: CASSSPATGPTDTQYF; DNA: TGTGCCAGCAGTAGCCCCGCGACAGGTCCCACAGATACGCAGTATTTT
V: TRBV12-5; size: -; D: -; J: TRBJ1-2; CDR3: CASGLVRAGEGVNTNYGYTF; DNA: TGTGCTAGTGGTTTGGTAAGGGCGGGGGAAGGGGTAAATACTAACTATGGCTACACCTTC
V: TRBV7-8; size: -; D: -; J: TRBJ2-5; CDR3: CASSLTLGGPGKTQYF; DNA: TGTGCCAGCAGCTTAACGCTCGGGGGACCTGGGAAGACCCAGTACTTC
V: TRBV5-1; size: -; D: TRBD2; J: TRBJ2-1; CDR3: CASIGSGGAGENEQFF; DNA: TGCGCCAGCATCGGTAGCGGGGGAGCGGGGGAAAATGAGCAGTTCTTC
V: TRBV5-4; size: -; D: TRBD2; J: TRBJ2-3; CDR3: CASSLGLATDTQYF; DNA: TGTGCCAGCAGCTTGGGACTAGCCACAGATACGCAGTATTTT
V: TRBV2; size: -; D: -; J: TRBJ1-4; CDR3: CASSAGGRREKLFF; DNA: TGTGCCAGCAGTGCCGGGGGGCGACGTGAAAAACTGTTTTTT
V: TRBV10-3; size: few; D: TRBD2; J: TRBJ2-2; CDR3: CAISPLAGASTGELFF; DNA: TGTGCCATCAGTCCACTAGCGGGGGCCTCGACCGGGGAGCTGTTTTTT